Shown below are 27 T cell receptor beta chains from a single sample sequenced in a study of blood T cell repertoires in COVID-19. This table comes from immunoSEQ multiplex PCR, and its TCRdb copy is limited to in-frame clones, with some not included. The sample holds approximately 270,000 clones; around nine tenths are singletons and the top ten take 0.75% to 0.9%. The specimen sequenced was peripheral blood. All receptors come from a man aged 25-45 years with acute or convalescent COVID-19.

The CDR3 here is CASSYPGVRGPQHF. CDR3 nucleotide sequence: TGTGCCAGCAGTTACCCGGGGGTTCGCGGGCCCCAGCATTTT. This chain uses TRBV6-2 or TRBV6-3 with TRBJ1-5, with D perhaps matching TRBD1 (5 bases). The CDR3 is 14 amino acids. Deletions cut 2 bases from V and 9 bases from J, with 14 bases between. CDR1 is MNHEY, CDR2 SVGEGT, per germline.

The chain carries TRBV30 and TRBJ1-5; TRBD1 might be the D (5 bases). Trimming took off 1 base at V and 5 bases at J, with 6 bases between the two ends. Germline CDR1 is GTSNPN and CDR2 is SVGIG (reference sequence). This CDR3 region has 12 residues. CDR3 loop: CAWSEGDQPQHF. The DNA of the CDR3 is TGTGCCTGGAGTGAAGGGGATCAGCCCCAGCATTTT. Filled out from reference TRBV30 and TRBJ1-5, the complete variable domain reads SQTIHQWPATLVQPVGSPLSLECTVEGTSNPNLYWYRQAAGRGLQLLFYSVGIGQISSEVPQNLSASRPQDRQFILSSKKLLLSDSGFYLCAWSEGDQPQHFGDGTRLSIL.

The chain carries TRBV9 and TRBJ2-7, with a weak D call TRBD2 (6 bases). This CDR3 spans 14 amino acids. Germline loops: CDR1 SGDLS, CDR2 YYNGEE. Trimming left V 4 bases short and J 5 bases short, with 16 bases between. The CDR3 region is CASSLLSGGHEQYF. CDR3 DNA: TGTGCCAGCAGCCTTTTATCCGGGGGTCACGAGCAGTACTTC.

This chain joins TRBV3-1 (or the pseudogene TRBV3-2) and TRBJ2-3; 7 bases map to TRBD2. This CDR3 is 15 amino acids long. Per germline, CDR1 LGHDT and CDR2 YNNKEL (reference sequence). With 1 base clipped from V and 1 base from J, the junction kept 2 bases outside the gene matches. CDR3 DNA sequence: TGTGCCAGCAGCCAAGTACGGGGGGGCACAGATACGCAGTATTTT. Translation: CASSQVRGGTDTQYF.

The V gene is TRBV19, the J gene TRBJ2-1; 11 bases match TRBD2. Germline assignment: CDR1 LNHDA and CDR2 SQIVND (reference sequence). V lost 5 bases to trimming and J lost 0 bases; unmatched junction nucleotides: 12. This CDR3 is built from 19 residues. Here the CDR3 reads CASSWRLAGGKSSYNEQFF. DNA of the CDR3: TGTGCCAGTAGTTGGCGGCTAGCGGGAGGAAAAAGCTCCTACAATGAGCAGTTCTTC.

This clone turned up a few times. Other DNA sequences in this sample translate to the same CDR3. The gene calls are TRBV7-3 and TRBJ2-1, with 9 bases fitting TRBD1. Losses at the gene ends were 3 bases for V and 1 base for J; bases not matched to a gene: 1. CDR1 is SGHTA, CDR2 FQGTGA, per germline. The CDR3 has 15 residues. CDR3 nucleotide sequence: TGTGCCAGCAGCTTGGACAGGGGATCCTACAATGAGCAGTTCTTC. This encodes CASSLDRGSYNEQFF.

V usage is TRBV27 and J usage is TRBJ1-4, with 7 bases aligning to TRBD1. This CDR3 is 14 amino acids long. Germline assignment: CDR1 MNHEY and CDR2 SMNVEV (reference sequence). J was trimmed by 6 bases and V by 6 bases; bases with no gene match: 7. In DNA, the CDR3 is TGTGCCAGCAGGACCGGGACAGATTATGAAAAACTGTTTTTT. Encoded protein: CASRTGTDYEKLFF. Based on the CDR3 plus reference TRBV27 and TRBJ1-4, the full variable domain is EAQVTQNPRYLITVTGKKLTVTCSQNMNHEYMSWYRQDPGLGLRQIYYSMNVEVTDKGDVPEGYKVSRKEKRNFPLILESPSPNQTSLYFCASRTGTDYEKLFFGSGTQLSVL.

The chain combines TRBV7-9 with TRBJ2-1, with D possibly matching TRBD1 (5 bases). V dropped 2 bases and J dropped 4 bases, with 12 bases sitting between them. CDR1 is SEHNR, CDR2 FQNEAQ, per germline (reference sequence). CDR3 length: 15 residues. CDR3 DNA sequence: TGTGCCAGCAGCTTACAGGGCCCCAGGTACAATGAGCAGTTCTTC. Translating it yields CASSLQGPRYNEQFF. The full variable domain, with the rest looked up from reference TRBV7-9 and TRBJ2-1, is DTGVSQNPRHKITKRGQNVTFRCDPISEHNRLYWYRQTLGQGPEFLTYFQNEAQLEKSRLLSDRFSAERPKGSFSTLEIQRTEQGDSAMYLCASSLQGPRYNEQFFGPGTRLTVL.

CDR3 sequence reads: CATFSDLDEQFF. CDR3 coding DNA: TGTGCCACCTTTAGCGATTTGGATGAGCAGTTCTTC. The chain carries TRBV24-1 and TRBJ2-1; TRBD2 is a possible D gene (5 bases). Trimming removed 9 bases at V and 8 bases at J, with 13 bases between. CDR3 size: 12 residues. Germline loops: CDR1 KGHDR, CDR2 SFDVKD.

In this sample, this clone turned up once. The V call is TRBV4-2, the J call TRBJ2-6, with D maybe TRBD2 (6 bases). The V and J ends lost 7 bases and 0 bases respectively, with 16 bases between them. This CDR3 comprises 17 residues. Per germline, CDR1 LGHNA and CDR2 YNFKEQ. In DNA, the CDR3 is TGTGCCAGCAACGGGGACCTAGCGCTCTCTGGGGCCAACGTCCTGACTTTC. It is translated as CASNGDLALSGANVLTF.

This clone was found once. The chain carries TRBV7-8 and TRBJ1-5; no clear D gene. CDR1 is SGHVS and CDR2 is FQNEAQ in the germline V gene. The V and J ends lost 4 bases and 0 bases respectively, with 10 bases between them. CDR3 length: 15 amino acids. The CDR3 DNA reads TGTGCCAGCAGCTCGTGGGCCTTTAGCAATCAGCCCCAGCATTTT. Its translation is CASSSWAFSNQPQHF.

The V call is TRBV28, the J call TRBJ2-6, with D possibly TRBD2 on 6 matching bases. Germline CDR1 MDHEN, CDR2 SYDVKM. The CDR3 extends over 16 amino acids. V was clipped by 4 bases and J by 2 bases, with 12 bases between them. CDR3 loop: CASSWGESAGANVLTF. The DNA of the CDR3 is TGTGCCAGCAGTTGGGGGGAATCTGCTGGGGCCAACGTCCTGACTTTC.

The J gene is TRBJ1-6, the V gene TRBV6-1, with 9 bases that match TRBD1. The CDR3 contains 15 residues. V was pared by 2 bases and J by 10 bases, with 6 bases of the junction left unmatched. Germline CDR1 reads MNHNS; CDR2 reads SASEGT. CDR3 in DNA: TGTGCCAGCAGTGAAAGGCGACAGGGGGACTCACCCCTCCACTTT. Translating gives CASSERRQGDSPLHF.

The V gene is TRBV5-1, the J gene TRBJ2-1; D not resolved. The CDR3 has 11 amino acids. Per germline, CDR1 SGHRS and CDR2 YFSETQ. V lost 6 bases to trimming and J lost 8 bases, with 9 bases between them. The DNA for the CDR3 is TGCGCCAGCAAATTGGCTGATGAGCAGTTCTTC. This translates into CASKLADEQFF.

The rearrangement joins TRBV19 to TRBJ2-1; 11 bases line up with TRBD2. Germline V gives CDR1 LNHDA, CDR2 SQIVND (reference sequence). This CDR3 has 14 residues. With 10 bases clipped from V and 4 bases from J, the junction kept 6 bases outside the gene matches. The CDR3 bases are TGTGCCACCAATAGCGGGGGGGCTTACAATGAGCAGTTCTTC. Translating gives CATNSGGAYNEQFF. The whole variable domain, remainder taken from reference TRBV19 and TRBJ2-1, is DGGITQSPKYLFRKEGQNVTLSCEQNLNHDAMYWYRQDPGQGLRLIYYSQIVNDFQKGDIAEGYSVSREKKESFPLTVTSAQKNPTAFYLCATNSGGAYNEQFFGPGTRLTVL.

This chain links TRBV5-1 with TRBJ1-2; possibly TRBD1 for D (6 bases). This CDR3 region has 15 residues. Germline-derived CDR1 and CDR2 are SGHRS and YFSETQ. With 4 bases removed from V and 2 bases from J, the gap between germline ends came to 15 bases. CDR3 bases: TGCGCCAGCAGCCAAGATAGGGGGTCGAACTATGGCTACACCTTC. The encoded protein is CASSQDRGSNYGYTF. Complete variable domain (other parts from reference TRBV5-1 and TRBJ1-2): KAGVTQTPRYLIKTRGQQVTLSCSPISGHRSVSWYQQTPGQGLQFLFEYFSETQRNKGNFPGRFSGRQFSNSRSEMNVSTLELGDSALYLCASSQDRGSNYGYTFGSGTRLTVV.

The rearrangement links TRBV4-2 to TRBJ2-2, with TRBD2 matching over 9 bases. Trimming took 0 bases from V and 6 from J; bases not matched to a gene: 8. There are 17 residues in the CDR3. Per germline, CDR1 LGHNA and CDR2 YNFKEQ. This CDR3 is CASSQDPPRGGPGELFF. DNA of the CDR3: TGTGCCAGCAGCCAAGACCCACCGCGGGGGGGCCCCGGGGAGCTGTTTTTT.

This rearrangement joins TRBV5-1 to TRBJ1-2; 8 nucleotides line up with TRBD1. Trimming took 4 bases from V and 5 from J; bases not matched to a gene: 7. Per the germline V gene, CDR1 is SGHRS and CDR2 is YFSETQ. The length of the CDR3 is 14 residues. Here the CDR3 DNA reads TGCGCCAGCAGCGAGACAGGGGCTGGGTATGGCTACACCTTC. Protein: CASSETGAGYGYTF.

This chain joins TRBV3-1 (or the pseudogene TRBV3-2) and TRBJ1-2, with 7 bases matching TRBD1. The ends lost 5 bases at V and 0 bases at J; junction bases unmatched: 12. Germline-derived CDR1 and CDR2 are LGHDT and YNNKEL (reference sequence). The CDR3 has 17 amino acids. Written as DNA, the CDR3 is TGTGCCAGCAGCATAGATTGGACAGGCCGGGCTAACTATGGCTACACCTTC. This translates into CASSIDWTGRANYGYTF.

V gene TRBV30 combines with J gene TRBJ2-1; weak D call: TRBD1 (6 bases). This CDR3 is 12 amino acids long. Germline V lookup: CDR1 GTSNPN, CDR2 SVGIG (reference sequence). V was shortened by 2 bases and J by 9 bases, with 11 bases between the two germline ends. For the CDR3, the DNA is TGTGCCTGGAGTAAGGGGACATTTGAGCAGTTCTTC. The encoded protein is CAWSKGTFEQFF. The full variable domain, in which reference TRBV30 and TRBJ2-1 provide the parts outside the CDR3, is SQTIHQWPATLVQPVGSPLSLECTVEGTSNPNLYWYRQAAGRGLQLLFYSVGIGQISSEVPQNLSASRPQDRQFILSSKKLLLSDSGFYLCAWSKGTFEQFFGPGTRLTVL.

The chain is built from TRBV10-1 and TRBJ2-2; 7 bases line up with TRBD2. Trimming cost V 7 bases and J 5 bases; bases outside gene matches: 7. Germline CDR1 WNHNN, CDR2 SYGVQD (reference sequence). The CDR3 covers 14 residues. CDR3 nucleotides: TGCGCCAGCAAACGGGGAGGGCAAACCGGGGAGCTGTTTTTT. It is translated as CASKRGGQTGELFF.

This clone was picked up a small number of times. The chain uses TRBV11-3 and TRBJ2-1; the match to TRBD2 covers 12 bases. J gave up 4 bases and V 5 bases, and 3 bases lay outside the gene matches. The CDR3 extends over 15 amino acids. Looked up from germline, CDR1 is SGHNT and CDR2 is YENEEA. In nucleotides, the CDR3 is TGTGCCAGCAGCCAAGGACTAGCGGGGTACAATGAGCAGTTCTTC. Translation: CASSQGLAGYNEQFF.

The rearrangement uses TRBV5-1 and TRBJ2-3, with D perhaps TRBD1 (8 bases). Trimming cost V 4 bases and J 6 bases, with 21 bases left between them. The CDR3 runs 16 residues. Germline lookup yields CDR1 SGHRS and CDR2 YFSETQ. The DNA for the CDR3 is TGCGCCAGCAGCGCCCAGGGGGCGGGGGCCCTCGATACGCAGTATTTT. Its translation is CASSAQGAGALDTQYF.

The sample holds a few counts of this clone. The chain employs TRBV30 and TRBJ2-1, with 10 bases lining up with TRBD2. With 7 bases clipped from V and 2 bases from J, the junction kept 5 bases outside the gene matches. In germline, CDR1 is GTSNPN, CDR2 SVGIG (reference sequence). The CDR3 runs to 14 residues. This chain's CDR3 is CAFSGRTPYNEQFF. The CDR3 nucleotides are TGTGCCTTTAGCGGGAGGACACCCTACAATGAGCAGTTCTTC.

This clone was counted a few times. The J gene is TRBJ1-1, the V gene TRBV11-3, with D possibly TRBD1 on 5 matching bases. The CDR3 has 14 residues. Germline CDR1 is SGHNT and CDR2 is YENEEA. V lost 1 base, J lost 2 bases, and 8 bases lay in between. In DNA, the CDR3 is TGTGCCAGCAGCTTAGCCGGGGGTAACACTGAAGCTTTCTTT. This encodes CASSLAGGNTEAFF.

The rearrangement uses TRBV6-5 and TRBJ2-4, with D maybe TRBD1 (6 bases). CDR1 and CDR2 (germline): MNHEY, SVGAGI. The CDR3 contains 13 residues. Trimming stripped 8 bases from V and 9 bases from J, with 17 bases between. The CDR3 region has the DNA TGTGCCAGCCGACAGGTCATTCATAGCATTCAGTACTTC. Translation: CASRQVIHSIQYF.

Turning to this clone: This specimen includes other DNA sequences encoding the same CDR3. The J gene is TRBJ1-5, the V gene TRBV9; TRBD1 matches at 10 bases. Germline V gives CDR1 SGDLS, CDR2 YYNGEE. The CDR3 extends over 14 amino acids. The junction had 3 bases not matched to a gene; V was cut back by 2 bases and J by 7 bases. The chain's CDR3 is CASSVGQGDQPQHF. CDR3 in DNA: TGTGCCAGCAGCGTCGGACAGGGGGACCAGCCCCAGCATTTT.